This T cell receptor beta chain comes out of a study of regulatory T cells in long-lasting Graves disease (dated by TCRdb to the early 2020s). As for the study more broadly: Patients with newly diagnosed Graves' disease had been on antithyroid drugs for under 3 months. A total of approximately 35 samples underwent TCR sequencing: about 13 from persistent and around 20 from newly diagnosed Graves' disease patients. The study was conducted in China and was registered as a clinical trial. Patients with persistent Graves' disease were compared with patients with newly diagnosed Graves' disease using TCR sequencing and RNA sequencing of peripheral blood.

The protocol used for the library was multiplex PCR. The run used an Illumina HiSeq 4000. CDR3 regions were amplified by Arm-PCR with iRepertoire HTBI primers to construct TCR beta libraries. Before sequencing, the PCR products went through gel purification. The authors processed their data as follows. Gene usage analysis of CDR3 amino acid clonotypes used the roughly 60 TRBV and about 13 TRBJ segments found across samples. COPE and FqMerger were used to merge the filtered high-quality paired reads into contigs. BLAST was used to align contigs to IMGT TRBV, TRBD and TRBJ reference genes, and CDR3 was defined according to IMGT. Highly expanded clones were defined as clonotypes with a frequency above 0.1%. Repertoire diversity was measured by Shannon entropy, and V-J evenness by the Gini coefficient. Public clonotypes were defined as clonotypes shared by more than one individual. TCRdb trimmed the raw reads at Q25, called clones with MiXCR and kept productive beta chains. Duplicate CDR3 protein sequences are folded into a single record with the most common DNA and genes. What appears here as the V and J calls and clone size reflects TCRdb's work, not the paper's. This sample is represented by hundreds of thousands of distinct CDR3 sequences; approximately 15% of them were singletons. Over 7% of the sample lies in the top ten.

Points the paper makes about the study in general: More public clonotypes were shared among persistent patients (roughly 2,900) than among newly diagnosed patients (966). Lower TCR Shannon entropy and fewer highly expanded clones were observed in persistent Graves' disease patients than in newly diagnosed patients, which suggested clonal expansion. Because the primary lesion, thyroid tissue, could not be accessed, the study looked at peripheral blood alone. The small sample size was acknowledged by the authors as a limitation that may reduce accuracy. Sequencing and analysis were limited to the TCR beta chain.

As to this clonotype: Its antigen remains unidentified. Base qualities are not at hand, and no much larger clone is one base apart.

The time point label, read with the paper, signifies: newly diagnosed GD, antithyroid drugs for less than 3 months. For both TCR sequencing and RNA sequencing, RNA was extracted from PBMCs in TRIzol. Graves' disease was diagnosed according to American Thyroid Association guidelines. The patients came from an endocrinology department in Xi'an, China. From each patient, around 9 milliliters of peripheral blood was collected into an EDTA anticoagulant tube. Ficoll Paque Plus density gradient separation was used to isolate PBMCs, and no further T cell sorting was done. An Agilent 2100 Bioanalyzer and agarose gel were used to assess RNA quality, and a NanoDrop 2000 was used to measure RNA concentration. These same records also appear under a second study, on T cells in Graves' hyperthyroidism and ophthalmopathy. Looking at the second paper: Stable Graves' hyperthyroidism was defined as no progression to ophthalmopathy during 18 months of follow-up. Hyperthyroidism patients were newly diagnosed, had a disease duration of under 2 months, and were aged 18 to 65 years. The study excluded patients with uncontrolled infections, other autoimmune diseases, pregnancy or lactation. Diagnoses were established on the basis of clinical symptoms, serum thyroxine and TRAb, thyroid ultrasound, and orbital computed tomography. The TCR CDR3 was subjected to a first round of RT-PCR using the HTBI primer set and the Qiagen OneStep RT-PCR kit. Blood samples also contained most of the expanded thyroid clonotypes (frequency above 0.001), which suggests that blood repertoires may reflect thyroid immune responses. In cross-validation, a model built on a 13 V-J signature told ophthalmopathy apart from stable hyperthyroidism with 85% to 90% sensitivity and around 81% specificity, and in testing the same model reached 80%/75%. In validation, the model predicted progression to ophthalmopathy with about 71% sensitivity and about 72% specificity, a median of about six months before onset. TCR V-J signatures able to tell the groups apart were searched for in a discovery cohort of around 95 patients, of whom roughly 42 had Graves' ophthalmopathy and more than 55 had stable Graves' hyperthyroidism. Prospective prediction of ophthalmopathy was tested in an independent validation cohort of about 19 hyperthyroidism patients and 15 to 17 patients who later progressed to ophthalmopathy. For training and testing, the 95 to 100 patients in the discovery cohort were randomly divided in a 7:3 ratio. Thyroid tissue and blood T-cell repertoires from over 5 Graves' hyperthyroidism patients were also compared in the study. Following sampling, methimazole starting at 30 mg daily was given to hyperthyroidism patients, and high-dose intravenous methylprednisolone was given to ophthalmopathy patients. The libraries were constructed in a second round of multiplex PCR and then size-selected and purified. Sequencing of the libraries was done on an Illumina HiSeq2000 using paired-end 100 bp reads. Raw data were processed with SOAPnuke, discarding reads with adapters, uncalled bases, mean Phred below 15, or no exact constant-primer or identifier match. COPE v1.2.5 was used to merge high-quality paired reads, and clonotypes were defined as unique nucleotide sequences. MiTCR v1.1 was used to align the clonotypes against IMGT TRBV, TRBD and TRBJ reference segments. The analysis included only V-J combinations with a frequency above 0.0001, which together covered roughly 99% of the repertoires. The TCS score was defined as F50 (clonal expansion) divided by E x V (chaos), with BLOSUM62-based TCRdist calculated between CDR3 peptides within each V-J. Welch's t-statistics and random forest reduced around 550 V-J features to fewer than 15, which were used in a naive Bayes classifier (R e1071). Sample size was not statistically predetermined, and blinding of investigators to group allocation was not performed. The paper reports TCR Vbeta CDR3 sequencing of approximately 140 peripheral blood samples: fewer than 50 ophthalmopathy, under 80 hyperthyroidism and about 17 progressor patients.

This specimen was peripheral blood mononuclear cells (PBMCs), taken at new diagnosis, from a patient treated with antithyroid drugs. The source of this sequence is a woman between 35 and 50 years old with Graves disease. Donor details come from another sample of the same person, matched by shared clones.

The CDR3 protein is CASSPPTSGTSYEQYF. The DNA reads as follows: TGTGCCAGCAGCCCCCCGACTAGCGGGACCTCCTACGAGCAGTACTTC. In this chain, TRBV7-9 is recombined with TRBJ2-7; the junction holds 11 bases that match TRBD2. The germline V gene (reference sequence) yields SEHNR for CDR1 and FQNEAQ for CDR2. At the junction V is shortened by 5 bases and J by 0 bases; bases outside the gene matches: 6. Taken from cysteine to phenylalanine, the CDR3 has 16 residues. The CDR3 DNA has 48 bases and is translated from base 1.